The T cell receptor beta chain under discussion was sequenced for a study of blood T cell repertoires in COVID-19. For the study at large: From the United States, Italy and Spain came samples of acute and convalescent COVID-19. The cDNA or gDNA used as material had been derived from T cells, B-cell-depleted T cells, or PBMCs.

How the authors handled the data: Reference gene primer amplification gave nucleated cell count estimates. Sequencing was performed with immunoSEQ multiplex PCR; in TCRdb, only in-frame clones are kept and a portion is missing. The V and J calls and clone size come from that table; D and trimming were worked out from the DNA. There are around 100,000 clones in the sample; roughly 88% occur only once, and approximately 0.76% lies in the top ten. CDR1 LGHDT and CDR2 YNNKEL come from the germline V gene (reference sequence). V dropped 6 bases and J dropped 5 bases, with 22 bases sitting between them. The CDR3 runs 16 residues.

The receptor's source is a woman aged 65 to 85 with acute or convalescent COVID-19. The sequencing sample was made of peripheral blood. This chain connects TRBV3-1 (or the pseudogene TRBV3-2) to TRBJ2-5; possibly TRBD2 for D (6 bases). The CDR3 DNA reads TGTGCCAGCAGTCGTGGGGGAGGAAGCCCGACGGAGACCCAGTACTTC. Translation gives CASSRGGGSPTETQYF.